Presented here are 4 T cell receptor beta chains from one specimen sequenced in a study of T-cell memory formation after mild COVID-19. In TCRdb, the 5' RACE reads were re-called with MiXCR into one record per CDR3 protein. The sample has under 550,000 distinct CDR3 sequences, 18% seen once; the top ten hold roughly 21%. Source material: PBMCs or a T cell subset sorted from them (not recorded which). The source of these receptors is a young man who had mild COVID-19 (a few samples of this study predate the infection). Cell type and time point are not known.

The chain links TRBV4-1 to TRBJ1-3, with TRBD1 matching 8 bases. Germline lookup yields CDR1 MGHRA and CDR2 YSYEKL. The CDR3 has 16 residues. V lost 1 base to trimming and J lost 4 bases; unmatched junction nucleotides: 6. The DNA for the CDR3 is TGCGCCAGCAGCCAAGGATCAACAGGGGGAGGAAACACCATATATTTT. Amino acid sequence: CASSQGSTGGGNTIYF.

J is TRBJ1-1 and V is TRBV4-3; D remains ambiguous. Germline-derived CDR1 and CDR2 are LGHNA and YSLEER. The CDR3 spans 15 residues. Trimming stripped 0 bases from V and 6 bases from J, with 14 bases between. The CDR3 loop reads CASSQDPGLYAEAFF. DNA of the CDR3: TGCGCCAGCAGCCAAGATCCAGGTCTATACGCTGAAGCTTTCTTT.

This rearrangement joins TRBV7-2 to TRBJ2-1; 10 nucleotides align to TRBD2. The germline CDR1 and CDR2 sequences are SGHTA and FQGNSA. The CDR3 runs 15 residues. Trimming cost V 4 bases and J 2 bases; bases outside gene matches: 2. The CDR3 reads CASSYTSGTYNEQFF. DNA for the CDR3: TGTGCCAGCAGCTATACTAGCGGGACCTACAATGAGCAGTTCTTC.

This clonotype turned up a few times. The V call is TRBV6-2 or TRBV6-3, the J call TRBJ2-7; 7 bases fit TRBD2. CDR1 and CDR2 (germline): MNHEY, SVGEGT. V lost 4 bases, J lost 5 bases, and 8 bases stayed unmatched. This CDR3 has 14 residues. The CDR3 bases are TGTGCCAGCAGTTCCGGGACCAGCGGGGACGAGCAGTACGTC. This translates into CASSSGTSGDEQYV.